A selection of T cell receptor beta chains follows, all from one sample in a study of shared clonotypes between healthy human individuals. The method was immunoSEQ multiplex PCR; TCRdb's version includes in-frame clones alone and lacks a portion of them. This sample has about 820,000 clones, with 85% to 95% found just once. Sequenced input: naive CD8+ T cells sorted from blood. These receptors were collected from a man between 25 and 39 years old in good health. Each CDR3 is given with its conserved first and last residue. D genes are given only for firm matches. Size values are once, few and many counts, or a class for expanded clones, and some rows have none.

v_gene: TRBV19
abundance: -
d_gene: -
j_gene: TRBJ2-7
CDR3aa: CASSSFLSYEQYF
CDR3nt: TGTGCCAGTAGTTCGTTCCTCTCCTACGAGCAGTACTTC

v_gene: TRBV5-1
abundance: -
d_gene: TRBD2
j_gene: TRBJ2-3
CDR3aa: CASSWGLANTDTQYF
CDR3nt: TGCGCCAGCAGTTGGGGACTAGCAAACACAGATACGCAGTATTTT

v_gene: TRBV7-9
abundance: -
d_gene: TRBD2
j_gene: TRBJ2-3
CDR3aa: CASSLLLAANRDTQYF
CDR3nt: TGTGCCAGCAGCTTATTACTAGCGGCAAATCGGGATACGCAGTATTTT

v_gene: TRBV29-1
abundance: once
d_gene: -
j_gene: TRBJ2-3
CDR3aa: CSVDAYFKFSTDTQYF
CDR3nt: TGCAGCGTTGACGCCTATTTTAAGTTTTCCACAGATACGCAGTATTTT

v_gene: TRBV15
abundance: -
d_gene: TRBD1
j_gene: TRBJ1-4
CDR3aa: CATSREGQINEKLFF
CDR3nt: TGTGCCACCAGCAGAGAGGGACAGATTAATGAAAAACTGTTTTTT

v_gene: TRBV30
abundance: -
d_gene: TRBD1
j_gene: TRBJ1-5
CDR3aa: CAWSGQGDQPQHF
CDR3nt: TGTGCCTGGAGTGGACAGGGTGATCAGCCCCAGCATTTT

v_gene: TRBV30
abundance: -
d_gene: -
j_gene: TRBJ1-2
CDR3aa: CAWSVGGYYGYTF
CDR3nt: TGTGCCTGGAGTGTTGGTGGGTACTATGGCTACACCTTC

v_gene: TRBV28
abundance: once
d_gene: -
j_gene: TRBJ2-3
CDR3aa: CASSEYDGTTDTQYF
CDR3nt: TGTGCCAGCAGTGAATATGATGGGACCACAGATACGCAGTATTTT

v_gene: TRBV6-5
abundance: -
d_gene: TRBD2
j_gene: TRBJ2-3
CDR3aa: CASGRLAEGTDTQYF
CDR3nt: TGTGCCAGCGGGAGACTAGCGGAAGGCACAGATACGCAGTATTTT

v_gene: TRBV27
abundance: -
d_gene: -
j_gene: TRBJ2-1
CDR3aa: CASSFLGGTHNEQFF
CDR3nt: TGTGCCAGCAGTTTTTTGGGCGGGACCCACAATGAGCAGTTCTTC

v_gene: TRBV7-9
abundance: -
d_gene: -
j_gene: TRBJ1-1
CDR3aa: CASSLEMGISKMNTEAFF
CDR3nt: TGTGCCAGCAGCTTAGAAATGGGGATAAGCAAAATGAACACTGAAGCTTTCTTT

v_gene: TRBV19
abundance: -
d_gene: TRBD1
j_gene: TRBJ1-1
CDR3aa: CASSVLTGTEAFF
CDR3nt: TGTGCCAGTAGTGTGCTGACAGGGACTGAAGCTTTCTTT

v_gene: TRBV4-1
abundance: -
d_gene: -
j_gene: TRBJ2-3
CDR3aa: CASSQGLTDTQYF
CDR3nt: TGCGCCAGCAGCCAAGGGTTAACAGATACGCAGTATTTT

v_gene: TRBV28
abundance: -
d_gene: -
j_gene: TRBJ2-7
CDR3aa: CASSPGTSNYEQYF
CDR3nt: TGTGCCAGCAGTCCCGGGACTTCAAACTACGAGCAGTACTTC